These 21 T cell receptor beta chains came from one sample sequenced in a study of T cell responses to AZD1222 COVID-19 vaccine (TCRdb year 2021). This specimen's time point label, interpreted: baseline before first vaccination. Library generation was performed with the immunoSEQ multiplex PCR assay. Drawn from immuneACCESS, this table holds only the in-frame rearrangements with V and J called that TCRdb kept. Clones are partly lost; checked studies trace under half to an unresolved V gene and leave the rest unexplained. This sample gives around 120,000 clones in total; over 75% of them show up just once. 2.8% of the sample is taken by the ten largest. Sample: peripheral blood, taken on day 0 of AZD1222 vaccination. Source of these receptors: an adult in good health.

The chain couples TRBV29-1 to TRBJ1-2, with a weak D call TRBD1 (5 bases). The V end was cut by 5 bases, the J end by 8 bases, with 15 bases between. CDR1 and CDR2 (germline): SQVTM, ANQGSEA. There are 12 residues in the CDR3. CDR3 amino acids: CSVSGTAFGYTF. The CDR3, as DNA: TGCAGCGTTTCCGGGACGGCCTTCGGCTACACCTTC.

The chain is built from TRBV12-3 or TRBV12-4 and TRBJ1-5; no reliable D call. The CDR3 has 13 amino acids. V lost 5 bases to trimming and J lost 0 bases, with 5 bases between them. The CDR3 DNA follows: TGTGCCAGCAGTCCATATAGCAATCAGCCCCAGCATTTT. It encodes CASSPYSNQPQHF.

The chain employs TRBV15 and TRBJ1-5, with a weak D call TRBD1 (5 bases). The germline V and J ends were trimmed by 0 bases and 3 bases, with 12 bases remaining between them. The CDR3 consists of 16 residues. CDR1 LNHNV and CDR2 YYDKDF come from the germline V gene (reference sequence). DNA of the CDR3: TGTGCCACCAGCAGAGATGGGGCAGGGCCCAATCAGCCCCAGCATTTT. Encoded protein: CATSRDGAGPNQPQHF.

This chain joins TRBV5-6 and TRBJ2-6; D remains unclear. V dropped 0 bases and J dropped 3 bases, with 19 bases sitting between them. This CDR3 comprises 19 residues. The V gene's germline CDR1 is SGHDT and CDR2 YYEEEE. The CDR3 is CASSLEKDGRKGGANVLTF. The CDR3 coding sequence is TGTGCCAGCAGCTTGGAGAAGGACGGGCGGAAGGGTGGGGCCAACGTCCTGACTTTC.

This sequence joins TRBV24-1 and TRBJ2-2; the D gene could be TRBD1 or TRBD2 (5 bases each). CDR1 KGHDR and CDR2 SFDVKD come from the germline V gene. This CDR3 has 15 amino acids. Trimming took 4 bases from V and 4 from J, leaving 12 bases between them. In nucleotides, the CDR3 is TGTGCCACCAGTGAAGGGACCAGAGTCACCGGGGAGCTGTTTTTT. Translated: CATSEGTRVTGELFF.

The rearrangement links TRBV7-8 to TRBJ1-1; TRBD1 aligns across 7 bases. CDR1 and CDR2 from the germline V gene are SGHVS and FQNEAQ. The ends lost 1 base at V and 6 bases at J; junction bases unmatched: 5. The CDR3 extends over 14 amino acids. In nucleotides, the CDR3 is TGTGCCAGCAGCTTAGTGACAGGGCCGCCTGAAGCTTTCTTT. Amino acid sequence: CASSLVTGPPEAFF.

V is TRBV4-1 and J is TRBJ2-1; D unclear. CDR1 is MGHRA, CDR2 YSYEKL, per germline. This CDR3 spans 16 amino acids. Trimming took 1 base from V and 0 from J, leaving 10 bases between them. CDR3 protein: CASSQGMASSYNEQFF. The CDR3 DNA sequence: TGCGCCAGCAGCCAAGGTATGGCTAGCTCCTACAATGAGCAGTTCTTC.

The chain has TRBV15 and TRBJ2-6, with 7 nucleotides matching TRBD1. Germline V gene lookup returns CDR1 LNHNV and CDR2 YYDKDF (reference sequence). The CDR3 spans 16 residues. The V gene end was trimmed by 3 bases and the J gene end by 0 bases; junction bases not matched to a gene: 2. The CDR3 DNA reads TGTGCCACCAGCAGGACAGGGAGCTCTGGGGCCAACGTCCTGACTTTC. Protein product: CATSRTGSSGANVLTF.

The V call is TRBV27, the J call TRBJ2-7, with D hard to call. V lost 3 bases to trimming and J lost 1 base, with 10 bases between them. Germline CDR1 is MNHEY and CDR2 is SMNVEV (reference sequence). The CDR3 is made up of 14 amino acids. CDR3 DNA: TGTGCCAGCAGTTTCAGTCCTGCATCCTACGAGCAGTACTTC. It translates to CASSFSPASYEQYF.

This clone is a singleton in its sample. The chain combines TRBV6-5 with TRBJ1-3, with 7 bases lining up with TRBD1. Looked up from germline, CDR1 is MNHEY and CDR2 is SVGAGI. The CDR3 runs 15 residues. Trimming at V came to 6 bases and at J to 4 bases, leaving 9 bases not matched to a gene. The CDR3: CASRDRDSWGNTIYF. In DNA form, the CDR3 reads TGTGCCAGCAGAGACAGGGACTCTTGGGGAAACACCATATATTTT.

This sequence joins TRBV6-5 and TRBJ2-5; D might be TRBD1 (6 bases). Trimming took off 6 bases at V and 1 base at J, with 12 bases between the two ends. This CDR3 has 14 amino acids. Looked up from germline, CDR1 is MNHEY and CDR2 is SVGAGI. CDR3 sequence (DNA): TGTGCCAGCAGCCAGGACAGTTTCCAAGAGACCCAGTACTTC. Encoded protein: CASSQDSFQETQYF.

The V and J genes are TRBV7-9 and TRBJ1-2; D might be TRBD1 (6 bases). The germline V and J ends were trimmed by 0 bases and 3 bases, with 17 bases remaining between them. The CDR3 loop spans 17 amino acids. Per germline, CDR1 SEHNR and CDR2 FQNEAQ (reference sequence). CDR3 sequence: CASSLAIRGSGDYGYTF. CDR3 bases: TGTGCCAGCAGCTTAGCGATTCGGGGGTCAGGGGACTATGGCTACACCTTC.

V gene TRBV19 combines with J gene TRBJ1-5, with D unclear. Trimming stripped 5 bases from V and 4 bases from J, with 9 bases between. Per the germline V gene, CDR1 is LNHDA and CDR2 is SQIVND (reference sequence). The CDR3 runs to 13 residues. The CDR3 protein is CASSEGWNQPQHF. The DNA of the CDR3 is TGTGCCAGTAGTGAGGGCTGGAATCAGCCCCAGCATTTT. The whole variable domain, remainder taken from reference TRBV19 and TRBJ1-5, is DGGITQSPKYLFRKEGQNVTLSCEQNLNHDAMYWYRQDPGQGLRLIYYSQIVNDFQKGDIAEGYSVSREKKESFPLTVTSAQKNPTAFYLCASSEGWNQPQHFGDGTRLSIL.

This clone has a single count. The V gene is TRBV19, the J gene TRBJ1-1, with 10 bases lining up with TRBD1. The germline V gene has CDR1 LNHDA and CDR2 SQIVND (reference sequence). V dropped 7 bases and J dropped 4; count of bases not matched to a gene: 3. The CDR3 runs to 13 residues. CDR3 in amino acids: CASIWTGGTEAFF. The CDR3 region has the DNA TGTGCCAGTATATGGACAGGGGGCACTGAAGCTTTCTTT.

J is TRBJ1-4 and V is TRBV7-2, with a tentative D call TRBD1 (5 bases). This CDR3 comprises 15 residues. Trimming took 5 bases from V and 8 from J, leaving 18 bases between them. CDR1 is SGHTA, CDR2 FQGNSA, per germline. The CDR3 region has the DNA TGTGCCAGCAGCCTAGGGGCGGTGGTTGGGGAAAAACTGTTTTTT. Its protein is CASSLGAVVGEKLFF.

The CDR3 reads CASIPWVNTEAFF. The CDR3 DNA reads as TGTGCCAGCATTCCTTGGGTGAACACTGAAGCTTTCTTT. This rearrangement joins TRBV6-5 to TRBJ1-1; D unresolved. The V and J ends lost 7 bases and 0 bases respectively, with 9 bases between them. The CDR3 is 13 amino acids. In germline, CDR1 is MNHEY, CDR2 SVGAGI.

The rearrangement links TRBV5-1 to TRBJ1-4; maybe TRBD1 (5 bases). In germline, CDR1 is SGHRS, CDR2 YFSETQ. Trimming pared 4 bases from V and 11 bases from J, leaving 15 bases between. The CDR3 sequence is 13 residues long. CDR3 amino acids: CASSRNTGEKLFF. The CDR3, as DNA: TGCGCCAGCAGCAGGAACACGGGGGAGAAACTGTTTTTT.

The chain is built from TRBV2 and TRBJ2-1, with D perhaps being TRBD1 or TRBD2 (5 bases each). The CDR3 contains 13 residues. V was cut by 4 bases and J by 3 bases, with 7 bases left in between. The germline V gene encodes CDR1 SNHLY and CDR2 FYNNEI. The CDR3 bases are TGTGCCAGCAGTGGGGACCTCTACAATGAGCAGTTCTTC. This encodes CASSGDLYNEQFF.

The genes are TRBV27 and TRBJ1-5, with 8 bases identical to TRBD1. Looked up from germline, CDR1 is MNHEY and CDR2 is SMNVEV (reference sequence). V was pared by 6 bases and J by 7 bases, with 11 bases of the junction left unmatched. This CDR3 contains 15 residues. Here the CDR3 DNA reads TGTGCCAGCAGCCGGGGCGGACAGGGCTCCCAGCCCCAGCATTTT. It yields the protein CASSRGGQGSQPQHF.

This chain uses TRBV5-1 with TRBJ2-7; a weak D match, TRBD2 (5 bases). Trimming cost V 3 bases and J 5 bases, with 9 bases left between them. This CDR3 region has 12 residues. Per germline, CDR1 SGHRS and CDR2 YFSETQ. The CDR3 DNA reads as TGCGCCAGCAGCTCGGGGATTCACGAGCAGTACTTC. Protein sequence: CASSSGIHEQYF.

V gene TRBV10-3 combines with J gene TRBJ2-1; D not resolved. Trimming took off 3 bases at V and 4 bases at J, with 10 bases between the two ends. The CDR3 extends over 14 amino acids. The germline CDR1 and CDR2 sequences are ENHRY and SYGVKD. DNA of the CDR3: TGTGCCATCAGTGAAGGTACTTGGTACAATGAGCAGTTCTTC. Encoded protein: CAISEGTWYNEQFF.